Here is one T cell receptor (beta chain) with its context. How the authors handled the data: Owing to the provision of junction-only sequences devoid of quality scores by immunoSEQ, filtering differed. Profiled with immunoSEQ multiplex PCR; TCRdb holds only in-frame clones, not every one. Clonal size and the V and J genes are those of that table, whereas D and trimming came from the DNA. Among about 2.3 million clones listed, roughly 92% were seen once. The record originates from a study of shared clonotypes between healthy human individuals. Study background: A couple of women and three men aged 18 to 49 made up the donors.

The sample was naive CD4+ T cells from PBMCs. As for subset: CD45RA+ positively selected. This clonotype was sampled from a man aged 18-30 years in good health. Some clones in this sample may be carry-over from other donors' samples.

The CDR3 is CASRTSGSSTYEQYF. The DNA for the CDR3 is TGTGCCAGCAGAACTAGCGGGAGTTCCACATACGAGCAGTACTTC. The chain uses TRBV2 and TRBJ2-7; 11 bases align to TRBD2. The length of the CDR3 is 15 residues. Germline V gives CDR1 SNHLY, CDR2 FYNNEI. V dropped 6 bases and J dropped 4; count of bases not matched to a gene: 8.